This T cell receptor beta chain derives from a study of regulatory T cells in long-lasting Graves disease. Study-wide findings and caveats: TRBV28 was favored in persistent disease, as were TRBJ1-2 and TRBJ2-5. Persistent patients shared 2,500 to 3,000 public clonotypes among themselves. Newly diagnosed patients shared fewer, at 900 to 1,000.

From germline, CDR1 is MDHEN and CDR2 SYDVKM. Trimming cost V 1 base and J 12 bases, with 15 bases left between them. The CDR3 runs to 13 residues. Both iRepertoire HTBI primers and Arm-PCR of CDR3 regions were used to build the TCR beta libraries. TCRdb re-called the multiplex PCR reads through MiXCR, storing one row per CDR3 protein. This sample carries approximately 380,000 distinct CDR3 sequences, around 21% of them seen once, and the ten largest clones take less than 25%. As to time point: persistent/refractory GD, antithyroid drugs over 5 years with positive TRAb. With RNA extracted from PBMCs as input, the TCR library was made. A word on this clonotype: Its antigen is unidentified. This sequence may be a read error, since a much larger clone differs from it by one base.

The input for sequencing was peripheral blood mononuclear cells (PBMCs), taken when the disease was refractory, from a patient treated with antithyroid drugs. The source of this sequence is a female donor with Graves disease. The chain has TRBV28 and TRBJ1-2, with D possibly matching TRBD1 (6 bases). In DNA form, the CDR3 reads TGTGCCAGCAGTTTATCGGGGGGACAAGGCCACACCTTC. This encodes CASSLSGGQGHTF.